The next 2 T cell receptor beta chains were all read from a single sample in a study of T cell responses to AZD1222 COVID-19 vaccine. Only in-frame clones appear in the TCRdb table, and some are missing; sequencing was by immunoSEQ multiplex PCR. The data contain about 120,000 clones, just over 90% of them singletons. Sequencing used peripheral blood, obtained 28 days after the second AZD1222 dose. The receptors were gathered from an adult who received the AZD1222 COVID-19 vaccine.

The chain combines TRBV11-2 with TRBJ2-5; tentative D call: TRBD1 (5 bases). The CDR3 has 14 residues. V was trimmed by 4 bases and J by 2 bases, leaving 11 bases between them. Germline V gene lookup returns CDR1 SGHAT and CDR2 FQNNGV. In DNA, the CDR3 is TGTGCCAGCAGCTGGACAATTTCTCAAGAGACCCAGTACTTC. Encoded protein: CASSWTISQETQYF.

The chain links TRBV3-1 (or the pseudogene TRBV3-2) to TRBJ2-3, with D uncertain. V was pared by 4 bases and J by 2 bases, with 4 bases between. The length of the CDR3 is 12 residues. Germline CDR1 LGHDT, CDR2 YNNKEL (reference sequence). CDR3 loop: CASSPYTDTQYF. For the CDR3, the DNA is TGTGCCAGCAGCCCTTACACAGATACGCAGTATTTT.